This section outlines one TCR beta chain sequence together with its context. The data derive from a study of Graves' ophthalmopathy and Graves' hyperthyroidism. Using RNA transcripts, the TCR beta CDR3 regions were amplified. First-round RT-PCR with HTBI primers preceded a second-round multiplex PCR. Each CDR3 protein is one row after TCRdb ran MiXCR on the multiplex PCR reads. The sample has 500,000 to 700,000 distinct CDR3 sequences, 20% to 25% seen once. Sequencing was done on a sample of peripheral blood. This TCR was recovered from a woman under 30 with stable Graves' hyperthyroidism. Some clones in this sample may be carry-over from other donors' samples.

The CDR3 region has the DNA TGTGCCGGAGCCGGAGGGGGATTGAGTTCACCCCTCCACTTT. It specifies CAGAGGGLSSPLHF. The V and J genes are TRBV28 and TRBJ1-6, with D perhaps matching TRBD1 (6 bases). Germline V gene lookup returns CDR1 MDHEN and CDR2 SYDVKM. V lost 11 bases to trimming and J lost 9 bases, with 20 bases between them. This CDR3 comprises 14 residues.